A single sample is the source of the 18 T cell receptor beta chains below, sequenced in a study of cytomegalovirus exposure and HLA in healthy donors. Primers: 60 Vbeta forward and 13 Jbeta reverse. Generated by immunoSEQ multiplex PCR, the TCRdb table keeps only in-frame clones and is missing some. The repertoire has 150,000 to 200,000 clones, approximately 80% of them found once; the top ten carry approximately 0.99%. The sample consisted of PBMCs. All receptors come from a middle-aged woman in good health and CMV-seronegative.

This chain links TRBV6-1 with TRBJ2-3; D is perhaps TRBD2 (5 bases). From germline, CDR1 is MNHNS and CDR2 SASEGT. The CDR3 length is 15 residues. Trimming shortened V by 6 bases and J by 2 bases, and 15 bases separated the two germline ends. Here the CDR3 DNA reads TGTGCCAGCAGCGCCCTTAATAGCGTCACAGATACGCAGTATTTT. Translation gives CASSALNSVTDTQYF.

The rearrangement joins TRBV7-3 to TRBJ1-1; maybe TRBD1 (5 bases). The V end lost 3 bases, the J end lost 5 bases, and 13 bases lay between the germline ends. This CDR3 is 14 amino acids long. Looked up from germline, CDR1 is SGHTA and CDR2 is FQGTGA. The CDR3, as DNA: TGTGCCAGCAGCTTGGACACAGATCGGACTGAAGCTTTCTTT. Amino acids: CASSLDTDRTEAFF.

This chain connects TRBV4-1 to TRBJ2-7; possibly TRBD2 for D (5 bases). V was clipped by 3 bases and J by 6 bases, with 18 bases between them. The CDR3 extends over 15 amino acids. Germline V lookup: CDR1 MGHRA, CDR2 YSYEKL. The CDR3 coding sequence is TGCGCCAGCAGCCACTCCCTTGGGGATCTAGCCGAGCAGTACGTC. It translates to CASSHSLGDLAEQYV.

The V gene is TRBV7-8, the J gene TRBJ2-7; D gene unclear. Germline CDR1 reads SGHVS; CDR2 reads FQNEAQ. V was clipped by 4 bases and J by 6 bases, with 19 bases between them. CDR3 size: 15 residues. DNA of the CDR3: TGTGCCAGCAGCTATGTAGCCTCCACGTTAAGCGAGCAGTACTTC. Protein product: CASSYVASTLSEQYF.

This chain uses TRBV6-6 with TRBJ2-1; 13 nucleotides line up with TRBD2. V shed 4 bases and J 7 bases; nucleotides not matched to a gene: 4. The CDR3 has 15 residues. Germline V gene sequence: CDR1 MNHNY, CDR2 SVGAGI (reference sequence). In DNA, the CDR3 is TGTGCCAGCAGTTTCCCGGGACTAGCGGGAAATGAGCAGTTCTTC. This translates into CASSFPGLAGNEQFF.

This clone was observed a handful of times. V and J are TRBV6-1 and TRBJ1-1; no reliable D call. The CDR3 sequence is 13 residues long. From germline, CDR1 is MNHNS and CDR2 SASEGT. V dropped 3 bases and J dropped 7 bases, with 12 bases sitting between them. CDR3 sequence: CASSDNGMGEAFF. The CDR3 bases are TGTGCCAGCAGTGATAACGGGATGGGTGAAGCTTTCTTT.

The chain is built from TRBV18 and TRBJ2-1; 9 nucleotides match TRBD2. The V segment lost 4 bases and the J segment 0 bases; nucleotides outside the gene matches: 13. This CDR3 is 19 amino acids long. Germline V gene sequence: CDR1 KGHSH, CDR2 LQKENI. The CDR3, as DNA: TGTGCCAGCTCACGGGACAGAGGTAGCGGGAGTCTCTCCTACAATGAGCAGTTCTTC. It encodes CASSRDRGSGSLSYNEQFF.

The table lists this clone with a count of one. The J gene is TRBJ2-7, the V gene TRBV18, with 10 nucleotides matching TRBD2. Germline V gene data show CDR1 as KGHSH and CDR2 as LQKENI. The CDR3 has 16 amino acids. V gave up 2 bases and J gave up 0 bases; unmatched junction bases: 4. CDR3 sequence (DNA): TGTGCCAGCTCACCAGTACTAGCGGGAAGCTCCTACGAGCAGTACTTC. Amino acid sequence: CASSPVLAGSSYEQYF.

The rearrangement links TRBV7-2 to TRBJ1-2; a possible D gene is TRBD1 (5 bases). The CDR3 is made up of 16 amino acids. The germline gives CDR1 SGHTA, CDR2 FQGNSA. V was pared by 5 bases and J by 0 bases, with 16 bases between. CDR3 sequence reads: CASSKGGGVTNYGYTF. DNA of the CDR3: TGTGCCAGCAGCAAGGGCGGGGGGGTGACTAACTATGGCTACACCTTC.

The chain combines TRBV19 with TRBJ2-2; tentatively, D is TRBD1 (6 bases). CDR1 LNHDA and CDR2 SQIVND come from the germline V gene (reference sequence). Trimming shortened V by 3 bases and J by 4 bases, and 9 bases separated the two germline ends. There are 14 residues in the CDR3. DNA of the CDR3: TGTGCCAGTAGTATTGGGGGCGGCACCGGGGAGCTGTTTTTT. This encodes CASSIGGGTGELFF.

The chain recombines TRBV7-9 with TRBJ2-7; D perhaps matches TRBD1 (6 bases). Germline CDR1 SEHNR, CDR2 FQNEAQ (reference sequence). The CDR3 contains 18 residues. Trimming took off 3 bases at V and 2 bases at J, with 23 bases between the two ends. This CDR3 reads CASSFPRITGRSTYEQYF. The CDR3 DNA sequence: TGTGCCAGCAGCTTTCCGAGAATAACAGGGAGATCTACCTACGAGCAGTACTTC.

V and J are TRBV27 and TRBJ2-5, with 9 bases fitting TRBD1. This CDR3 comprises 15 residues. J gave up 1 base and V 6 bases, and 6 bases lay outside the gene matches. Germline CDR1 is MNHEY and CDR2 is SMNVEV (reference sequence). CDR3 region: CASRAGTGSQETQYF. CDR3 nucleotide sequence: TGTGCCAGCAGGGCCGGGACAGGGAGCCAAGAGACCCAGTACTTC.

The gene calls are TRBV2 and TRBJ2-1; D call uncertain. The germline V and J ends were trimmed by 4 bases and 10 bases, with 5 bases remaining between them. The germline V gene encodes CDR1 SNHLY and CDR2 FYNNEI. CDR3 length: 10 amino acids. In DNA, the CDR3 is TGTGCCAGCAGTGTAGAAGAGCAGTTCTTC. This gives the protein CASSVEEQFF.

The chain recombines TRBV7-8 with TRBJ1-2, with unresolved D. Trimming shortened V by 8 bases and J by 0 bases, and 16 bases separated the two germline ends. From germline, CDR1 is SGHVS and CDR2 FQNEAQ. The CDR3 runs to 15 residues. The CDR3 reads CASAKEDTSNYGYTF. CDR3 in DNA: TGTGCCAGCGCCAAAGAAGATACTTCTAACTATGGCTACACCTTC.

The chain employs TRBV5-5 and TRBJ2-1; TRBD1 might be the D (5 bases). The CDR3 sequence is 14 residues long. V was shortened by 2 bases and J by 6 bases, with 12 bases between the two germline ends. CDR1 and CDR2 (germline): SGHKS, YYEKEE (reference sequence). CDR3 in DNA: TGTGCCAGCAGCTTCACAGGAATTGCCAATGAGCAGTTCTTC. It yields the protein CASSFTGIANEQFF.

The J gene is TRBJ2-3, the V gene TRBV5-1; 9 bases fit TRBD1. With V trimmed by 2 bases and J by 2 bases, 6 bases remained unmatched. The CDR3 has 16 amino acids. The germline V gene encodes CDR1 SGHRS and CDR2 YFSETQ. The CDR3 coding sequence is TGCGCCAGCAGCTTACAGACAGGGGGGATCACAGATACGCAGTATTTT. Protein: CASSLQTGGITDTQYF.

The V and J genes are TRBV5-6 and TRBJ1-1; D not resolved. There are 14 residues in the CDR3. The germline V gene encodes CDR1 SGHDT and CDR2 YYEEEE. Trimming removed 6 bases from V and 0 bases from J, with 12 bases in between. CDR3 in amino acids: CASKNSPLNTEAFF. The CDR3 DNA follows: TGTGCCAGCAAAAACAGCCCCTTGAACACTGAAGCTTTCTTT.

The CDR3 bases are TGTGCCTGGAGTGAGGGACATGGATATGGCTACACCTTC. Its protein product is CAWSEGHGYGYTF. This chain uses TRBV30 with TRBJ1-2, with D possibly matching TRBD1 (6 bases). Germline V gives CDR1 GTSNPN, CDR2 SVGIG (reference sequence). V gave up 1 base and J gave up 5 bases, with 11 bases separating them. The CDR3 totals 13 residues.